Listed here are 4 T cell receptor beta chains from one sample, sequenced in a study of cytomegalovirus exposure and HLA in healthy donors. The PCR used 60 Vbeta and 13 Jbeta primers. TCRdb's copy holds only in-frame clones and misses some; the assay was immunoSEQ multiplex PCR. The sample holds about 160,000 clones, roughly two thirds seen once. The sample was PBMCs. The receptor source for this set is a woman aged 25 to 39 in good health and CMV-seronegative.

V and J are TRBV28 and TRBJ2-3; TRBD2 might be the D (5 bases). V was clipped by 5 bases and J by 2 bases, with 11 bases between them. The CDR3 loop spans 14 amino acids. CDR1 MDHEN and CDR2 SYDVKM come from the germline V gene. DNA of the CDR3: TGTGCCAGCAGTCCATGGACTTACACAGATACGCAGTATTTT. Translated: CASSPWTYTDTQYF.

This chain connects TRBV7-2 to TRBJ2-7; 8 nucleotides agree with TRBD1. The CDR3 loop spans 16 amino acids. Germline V gene sequence: CDR1 SGHTA, CDR2 FQGNSA. After removal of 5 bases from V and 5 bases from J, the junction contained 14 bases not matched to a gene. This chain's CDR3 is CASSRGDTGGSDEQYF. The CDR3, as DNA: TGTGCCAGCAGCAGAGGGGATACAGGGGGATCTGACGAGCAGTACTTC.

This chain connects TRBV11-2 to TRBJ2-1, with 8 bases identical to TRBD1. This CDR3 comprises 17 residues. The ends lost 0 bases at V and 6 bases at J; junction bases unmatched: 10. Germline loops: CDR1 SGHAT, CDR2 FQNNGV. The CDR3 nucleotides are TGTGCCAGCAGCTTAGATCTTCCAGGGGGCTCCCCCAATGAGCAGTTCTTC. It yields the protein CASSLDLPGGSPNEQFF.

The V call is TRBV6-5, the J call TRBJ1-1, with 9 positions matching TRBD1. The CDR3 totals 14 residues. J lost 4 bases, V lost 7 bases, and 7 bases had no gene match. The V gene's germline CDR1 is MNHEY and CDR2 SVGAGI. The CDR3 sequence: CASTLDRGGTEAFF. The CDR3 DNA follows: TGTGCCAGCACCTTGGACAGGGGAGGCACTGAAGCTTTCTTT.